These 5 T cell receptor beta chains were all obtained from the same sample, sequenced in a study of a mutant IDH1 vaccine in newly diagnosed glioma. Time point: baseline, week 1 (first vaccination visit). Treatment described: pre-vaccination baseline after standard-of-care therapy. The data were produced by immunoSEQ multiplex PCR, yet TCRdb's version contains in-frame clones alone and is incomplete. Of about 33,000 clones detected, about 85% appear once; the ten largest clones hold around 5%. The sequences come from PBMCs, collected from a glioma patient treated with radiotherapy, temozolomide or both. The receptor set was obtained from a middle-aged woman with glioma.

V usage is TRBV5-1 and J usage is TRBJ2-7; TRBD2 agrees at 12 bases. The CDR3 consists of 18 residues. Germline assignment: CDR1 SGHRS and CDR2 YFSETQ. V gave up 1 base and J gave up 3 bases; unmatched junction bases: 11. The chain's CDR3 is CASSLTTSGRTQIYEQYF. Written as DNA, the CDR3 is TGCGCCAGCAGCTTGACCACTAGCGGGAGGACCCAAATCTACGAGCAGTACTTC.

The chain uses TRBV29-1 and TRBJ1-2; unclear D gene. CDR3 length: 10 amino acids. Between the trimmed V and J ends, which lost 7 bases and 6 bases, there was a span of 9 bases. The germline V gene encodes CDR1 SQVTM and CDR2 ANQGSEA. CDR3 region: CSAMSHGYTF. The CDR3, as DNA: TGCAGCGCCATGTCTCATGGCTACACCTTC.

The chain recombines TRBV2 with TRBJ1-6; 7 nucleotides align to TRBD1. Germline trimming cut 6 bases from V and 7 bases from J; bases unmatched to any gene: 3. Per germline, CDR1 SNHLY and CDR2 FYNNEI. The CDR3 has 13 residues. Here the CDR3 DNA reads TGTGCCAGCAGCTCGACAGGGAATTCACCCCTCCACTTT. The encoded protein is CASSSTGNSPLHF.

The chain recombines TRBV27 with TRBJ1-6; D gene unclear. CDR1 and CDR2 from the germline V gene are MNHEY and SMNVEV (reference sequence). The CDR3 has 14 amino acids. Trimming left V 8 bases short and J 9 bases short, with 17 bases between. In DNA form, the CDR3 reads TGTGCCAGCCCCGGTAGTCCTCCGATTTCACCCCTCCACTTT. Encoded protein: CASPGSPPISPLHF.

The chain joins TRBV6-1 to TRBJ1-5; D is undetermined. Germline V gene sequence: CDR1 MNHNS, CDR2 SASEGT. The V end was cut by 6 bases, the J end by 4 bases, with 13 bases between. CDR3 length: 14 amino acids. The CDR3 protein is CASSWDVSNQPQHF. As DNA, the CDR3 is TGTGCCAGCAGCTGGGATGTAAGTAATCAGCCCCAGCATTTT.